The 20 T cell receptor beta chains below come from one sample, sequenced in a study of Ad26.COV2.S vaccination and SARS-CoV-2 variants. Treatment meaning: over 15 received Ad26.COV2.S at low or high dose, single or two shots; several received placebo; per-sample allocation not given. Sampling took place 63 days after the first vaccine or placebo injection. Assay used: immunoSEQ multiplex PCR; TCRdb lists only in-frame clones, some missing. The data show some 330,000 clones, with roughly 90% seen just once and 4.5% to 5.5% held by the top ten. Sequencing was performed on peripheral blood, taken in a trial of Ad26.COV2.S vaccine versus placebo. These receptors were collected from a person between 18 and 65 years old who received the Ad26.COV2.S COVID-19 vaccine or a placebo.

The gene calls are TRBV30 and TRBJ1-2, with D hard to call. V was pared by 5 bases and J by 1 base, with 11 bases between. This CDR3 region has 13 residues. Germline assignment: CDR1 GTSNPN and CDR2 SVGIG (reference sequence). In DNA form, the CDR3 reads TGTGCCTGGTCCGAGGGAGGTAACTATGGCTACACCTTC. Translation gives CAWSEGGNYGYTF.

The chain joins TRBV18 to TRBJ1-1, with D maybe TRBD1 (5 bases). CDR1 and CDR2 (germline): KGHSH, LQKENI. The CDR3 totals 15 residues. V shed 3 bases and J shed 6 bases, with 17 bases lying between them. CDR3: CASSPRGVGGPEAFF. In DNA form, the CDR3 reads TGTGCCAGCTCACCCCGTGGGGTGGGGGGTCCTGAAGCTTTCTTT.

Note on this clone: The same CDR3 is also encoded by other DNA sequences in this sample. The chain joins TRBV28 to TRBJ1-1; the D gene is possibly TRBD1 (6 bases). Trimming left V 3 bases short and J 0 bases short, with 8 bases between. In germline, CDR1 is MDHEN, CDR2 SYDVKM. The CDR3 has 14 residues. This chain's CDR3 is CASSLTGLNTEAFF. The CDR3 DNA sequence: TGTGCCAGCAGTTTGACAGGCCTGAACACTGAAGCTTTCTTT.

V gene TRBV2 combines with J gene TRBJ2-3; TRBD2 matches at 10 bases. Germline CDR1 SNHLY, CDR2 FYNNEI. The V gene end was trimmed by 7 bases and the J gene end by 2 bases; junction bases not matched to a gene: 6. There are 15 residues in the CDR3. As DNA, the CDR3 is TGTGCCAGCACCGGACTAGCGGCGTCCACAGATACGCAGTATTTT. Protein product: CASTGLAASTDTQYF.

The rearrangement uses TRBV10-2 and TRBJ2-7, with TRBD2 matching over 10 bases. CDR1 and CDR2 from the germline V gene are WSHSY and SAAADI. Trimming cost V 10 bases and J 2 bases; bases outside gene matches: 11. CDR3 length: 15 residues. DNA for the CDR3: TGCGCCACCCTACCTAGCGGGAGTCGCACCTACGAGCAGTACGTC. Amino acids: CATLPSGSRTYEQYV.

The V call is TRBV28, the J call TRBJ2-1, with D possibly TRBD2 on 6 matching bases. The length of the CDR3 is 13 residues. Trimming pared 5 bases from V and 3 bases from J, leaving 8 bases between. Germline CDR1 and CDR2: MDHEN and SYDVKM. CDR3 nucleotides: TGTGCCAGCAGTCTGGACTACTACAATGAGCAGTTCTTC. This sequence encodes CASSLDYYNEQFF.

A remark on this clone: Other nucleotide sequences from this sample produce the same CDR3. The rearrangement uses TRBV7-6 and TRBJ2-1; the match to TRBD1 covers 10 bases. V dropped 3 bases and J dropped 3; count of bases not matched to a gene: 2. Germline V gene data show CDR1 as SGHVS and CDR2 as FNYEAQ. This CDR3 spans 15 amino acids. CDR3 residues: CASSFGQGDYNEQFF. The CDR3 DNA is TGTGCCAGCAGCTTTGGACAGGGGGACTACAATGAGCAGTTCTTC.

The chain combines TRBV7-2 with TRBJ2-7; TRBD1 is a possible D gene (7 bases). CDR1 is SGHTA and CDR2 is FQGNSA in the germline V gene. The CDR3 length is 15 residues. V was pared by 3 bases and J by 4 bases, with 16 bases between. CDR3 sequence reads: CASSFEQGRTYEQYF. The DNA of the CDR3 is TGTGCCAGCAGCTTCGAACAGGGGAGGACATACGAGCAGTACTTC.

The gene calls are TRBV10-3 and TRBJ2-3; D ambiguous. Germline CDR1 and CDR2: ENHRY and SYGVKD. V lost 2 bases to trimming and J lost 4 bases, with 4 bases between them. The CDR3 totals 12 residues. For the CDR3, the DNA is TGTGCCATCAGTGAGGGGGCAGATACGCAGTATTTT. Translated, it gives CAISEGADTQYF.

The chain is built from TRBV6-2 or TRBV6-3 and TRBJ2-2; D ambiguous. CDR1 MNHEY and CDR2 SVGEGT come from the germline V gene. The CDR3 contains 14 residues. V was shortened by 3 bases and J by 4 bases, with 9 bases between the two germline ends. CDR3 sequence reads: CASSYGWATGELFF. The CDR3, as DNA: TGTGCCAGCAGTTATGGGTGGGCCACCGGGGAGCTGTTTTTT.

This chain joins TRBV5-1 and TRBJ1-1, with D tentatively TRBD1 (5 bases). The CDR3 is 12 residues long. Germline CDR1 is SGHRS and CDR2 is YFSETQ. V lost 6 bases and J lost 10, with 16 bases in between. The CDR3 sequence: CASNSPGAVAFF. DNA of the CDR3: TGCGCCAGCAACAGTCCCGGGGCTGTAGCTTTCTTT.

Many counts were recorded for this clone. The V gene is TRBV5-6, the J gene TRBJ1-1, with 8 bases that match TRBD1. Germline V gene data show CDR1 as SGHDT and CDR2 as YYEEEE. The CDR3 spans 15 residues. After removal of 3 bases from V and 4 bases from J, the junction contained 8 bases not matched to a gene. The CDR3 DNA reads TGTGCCAGCAGCTATGACAGGGGATGGGGCACTGAAGCTTTCTTT. It specifies CASSYDRGWGTEAFF.

CDR3 region: CASASGYGYTF. CDR3 in DNA: TGTGCCAGCGCGAGCGGCTATGGCTACACCTTC. This chain joins TRBV7-9 and TRBJ1-2; D gene ambiguous. Trimming pared 8 bases from V and 4 bases from J, leaving 8 bases between. The germline CDR1 and CDR2 sequences are SEHNR and FQNEAQ (reference sequence). The CDR3 sequence is 11 residues long.

This clone turned up a few times. The chain combines TRBV3-1 (or the pseudogene TRBV3-2) with TRBJ2-1; D unclear. V lost 1 base and J 1 base, leaving 2 bases between the germline ends. This CDR3 has 13 residues. Germline CDR1 LGHDT, CDR2 YNNKEL (reference sequence). The CDR3 is CASSQVSYNEQFF. CDR3 coding DNA: TGTGCCAGCAGCCAAGTTTCCTACAATGAGCAGTTCTTC.

The CDR3 DNA reads TGTGCCAGCAGCTATGGGCAGTTTAATTCACCCCTCCACTTT. Translated: CASSYGQFNSPLHF. V and J are TRBV13 and TRBJ1-6, with no clear D. CDR1 and CDR2 from the germline V gene are PRHDT and FYEKMQ (reference sequence). CDR3 size: 14 residues. The V gene lost 4 bases and the J gene lost 6 bases, with 10 bases spanning the gap.

The V and J genes are TRBV7-2 and TRBJ1-1; D is uncertain. V was shortened by 3 bases and J by 3 bases, with 11 bases between the two germline ends. This CDR3 has 14 amino acids. Germline CDR1 is SGHTA and CDR2 is FQGNSA. CDR3: CASSFTPRDTEAFF. The CDR3 region has the DNA TGTGCCAGCAGCTTCACACCAAGAGACACTGAAGCTTTCTTT. Variable domain in full (rest from reference TRBV7-2 and TRBJ1-1): GAGVSQSPSNKVTEKGKDVELRCDPISGHTALYWYRQSLGQGLEFLIYFQGNSAPDKSGLPSDRFSAERTGGSVSTLTIQRTQQEDSAVYLCASSFTPRDTEAFFGQGTRLTVV.

The CDR3: CASSRRMRTGNQPQHF. In nucleotides, the CDR3 is TGTGCCAGCAGTCGGCGGATGCGGACAGGGAATCAGCCCCAGCATTTT. The V gene is TRBV6-2 or TRBV6-3, the J gene TRBJ1-5, with 8 positions matching TRBD1. The CDR3 length is 16 residues. After removal of 5 bases from V and 4 bases from J, the junction contained 10 bases not matched to a gene. Per the germline V gene, CDR1 is MNHEY and CDR2 is SVGEGT.

The chain has TRBV11-2 and TRBJ1-6, with D unclear. V was clipped by 3 bases and J by 10 bases, with 13 bases between them. This CDR3 spans 14 amino acids. The germline V gene has CDR1 SGHAT and CDR2 FQNNGV. The CDR3 nucleotides read TGTGCCAGCAGCTTGACGGCGACTTGGTCACCCCTCCACTTT. Protein product: CASSLTATWSPLHF.

V gene TRBV6-5 combines with J gene TRBJ1-3; maybe TRBD1 (6 bases). Trimming took off 10 bases at V and 0 bases at J, with 13 bases between the two ends. CDR1 is MNHEY, CDR2 SVGAGI, per germline. The CDR3 is made up of 14 amino acids. CDR3 DNA: TGTGCCACCTACGGGGGCCTCTCTGGAAACACCATATATTTT. This translates into CATYGGLSGNTIYF.

This clone has just one count. The junction and the germline gene differ at one end; a read error may be behind it. The chain combines TRBV27 with TRBJ1-2, with D unclear. The CDR3 spans 13 residues. CDR1 is MNHEY and CDR2 is SMNVEV in the germline V gene (reference sequence). The CDR3 nucleotides are TGTGCCAGCAGTTTAGGGTCTCACTACGGCTACACCTTC. It specifies CASSLGSHYGYTF.